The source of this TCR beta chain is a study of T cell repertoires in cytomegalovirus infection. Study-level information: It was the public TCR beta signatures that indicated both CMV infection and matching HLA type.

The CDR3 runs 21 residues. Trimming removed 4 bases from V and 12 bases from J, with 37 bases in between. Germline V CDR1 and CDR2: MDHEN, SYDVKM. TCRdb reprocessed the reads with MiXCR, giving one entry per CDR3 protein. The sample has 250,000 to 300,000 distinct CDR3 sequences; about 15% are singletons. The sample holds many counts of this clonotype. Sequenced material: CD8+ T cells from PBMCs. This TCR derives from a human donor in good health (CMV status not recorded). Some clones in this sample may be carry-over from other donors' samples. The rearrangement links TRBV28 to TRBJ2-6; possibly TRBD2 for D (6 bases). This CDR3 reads CASSSYATPGLLVLLSPVLTF. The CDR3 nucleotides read TGTGCCAGCAGTTCATACGCCACTCCGGGACTCCTCGTCCTTCTGTCACCCGTCCTGACTTTC.